The rows below give T cell receptor beta chains drawn from one sample of a study of T cells in Graves' hyperthyroidism and ophthalmopathy. MiXCR was run by TCRdb on the multiplex PCR reads, yielding one entry per CDR3 protein. Here the sample spans over 450,000 distinct CDR3 sequences, more than 15% being singletons. Sequenced material: blood. Every receptor here comes from a young woman with Graves' ophthalmopathy. CDR3s include the opening cysteine and the closing phenylalanine or tryptophan. A D gene is named only where the DNA matches it firmly. Size is stated for part of the rows, as once, few or many counts, or as a class when the clone is expanded.

abundance,v_gene,d_gene,j_gene,CDR3aa,CDR3nt
NA,TRBV12-3/TRBV12-4,NA,TRBJ1-1,CASSSIGPGNTVAFF,TGTGCCAGCAGTTCAATCGGACCGGGGAACACTGTAGCTTTCTTT
many,TRBV2,TRBD2,TRBJ2-7,CASKIGSGDTYEQYF,TGTGCCAGCAAAATCGGTAGCGGGGACACCTACGAGCAGTACTTC
many,TRBV30,TRBD1,TRBJ1-2,CAWSPRTGGFSVYGYTF,TGTGCCTGGAGCCCGCGGACAGGGGGCTTTTCCGTCTATGGCTACACCTTC
many,TRBV28,TRBD2,TRBJ2-7,CASSLPSGSYEQYF,TGTGCCAGCAGTTTACCTAGCGGCTCCTACGAGCAGTACTTC
few,TRBV30,TRBD2,TRBJ2-7,CAWSPGLAYEQYF,TGTGCCTGGAGTCCCGGACTAGCCTACGAGCAGTACTTC
NA,TRBV13,NA,TRBJ2-2,CASSSPATTGELFF,TGTGCCAGCAGCTCCCCCGCGACGACCGGGGAGCTGTTTTTT
few,TRBV2,NA,TRBJ1-3,CASSPGVTGNTIYF,TGTGCCAGCAGTCCAGGGGTTACTGGAAACACCATATATTTT
NA,TRBV9,NA,TRBJ1-2,CASSVSGGGYGYTF,TGTGCCAGCAGCGTAAGCGGGGGAGGCTATGGCTACACCTTC
many,TRBV6-1,TRBD2,TRBJ2-7,CASNNTTSGETYEQYF,TGTGCCAGCAACAATACGACTAGCGGGGAGACCTACGAGCAGTACTTC
many,TRBV18,TRBD1,TRBJ2-3,CASSPPGQGLSDTQYF,TGTGCCAGCTCACCACCGGGACAGGGGCTCTCAGATACGCAGTATTTT
NA,TRBV6-5,NA,TRBJ2-3,CASSYGHPTDTQYF,TGTGCCAGCAGTTACGGGCATCCCACAGATACGCAGTATTTT
many,TRBV13,NA,TRBJ1-4,CASSSRATNEKLFF,TGTGCCAGCAGTAGCAGGGCAACTAATGAAAAACTGTTTTTT
many,TRBV7-2,TRBD2,TRBJ2-3,CASSLMVMREGTDTQYF,TGTGCCAGCAGCTTAATGGTGATGCGGGAGGGCACAGATACGCAGTATTTT
few,TRBV7-6,NA,TRBJ2-1,CASSPREQSNEQFF,TGTGCCAGCAGCCCCCGCGAGCAGTCCAATGAGCAGTTCTTC
NA,TRBV20-1,TRBD2,TRBJ2-3,CSARAGGGTDTQYF,TGCAGTGCTAGAGCGGGAGGGGGCACAGATACGCAGTATTTT
few,TRBV2,NA,TRBJ2-1,CASSVPDLYNEQFF,TGTGCCAGCAGTGTCCCGGACCTATACAATGAGCAGTTCTTC
NA,TRBV20-1,NA,TRBJ2-3,CSALGGGTDTQYF,TGCAGTGCCCTGGGCGGGGGCACAGATACGCAGTATTTT